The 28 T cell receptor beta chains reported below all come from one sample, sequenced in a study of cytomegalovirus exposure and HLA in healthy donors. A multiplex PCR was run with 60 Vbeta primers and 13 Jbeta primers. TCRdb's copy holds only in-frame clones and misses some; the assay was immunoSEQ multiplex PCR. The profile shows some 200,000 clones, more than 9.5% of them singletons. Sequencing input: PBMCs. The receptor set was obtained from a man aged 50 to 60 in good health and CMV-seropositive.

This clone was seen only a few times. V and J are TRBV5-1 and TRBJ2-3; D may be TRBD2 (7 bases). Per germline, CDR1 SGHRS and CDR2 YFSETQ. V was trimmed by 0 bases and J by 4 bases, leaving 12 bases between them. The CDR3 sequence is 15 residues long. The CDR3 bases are TGCGCCAGCAGCTTGGACGGGGGGCGGGCAGATACGCAGTATTTT. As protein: CASSLDGGRADTQYF.

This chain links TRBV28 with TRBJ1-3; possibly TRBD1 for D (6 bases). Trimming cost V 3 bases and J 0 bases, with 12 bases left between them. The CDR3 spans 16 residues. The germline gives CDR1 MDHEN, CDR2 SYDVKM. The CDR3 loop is CASSFRQGISGNTIYF. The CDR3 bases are TGTGCCAGCAGTTTTCGCCAGGGGATCTCTGGAAACACCATATATTTT.

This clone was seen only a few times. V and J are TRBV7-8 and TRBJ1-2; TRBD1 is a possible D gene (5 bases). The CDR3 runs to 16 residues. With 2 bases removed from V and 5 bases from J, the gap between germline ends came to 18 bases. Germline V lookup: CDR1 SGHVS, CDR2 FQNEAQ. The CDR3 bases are TGTGCCAGCAGCTTATTGGATCGCGACAGCTCATATGGCTACACCTTC. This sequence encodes CASSLLDRDSSYGYTF. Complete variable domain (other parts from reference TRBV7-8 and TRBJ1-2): GAGVSQSPRYKVAKRGQDVALRCDPISGHVSLFWYQQALGQGPEFLTYFQNEAQLDKSGLPSDRFFAERPEGSVSTLKIQRTQQEDSAVYLCASSLLDRDSSYGYTFGSGTRLTVV.

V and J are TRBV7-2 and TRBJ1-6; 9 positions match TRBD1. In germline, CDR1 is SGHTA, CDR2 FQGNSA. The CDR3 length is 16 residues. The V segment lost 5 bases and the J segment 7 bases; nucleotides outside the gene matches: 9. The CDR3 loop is CASSPDRGSGNSPLHF. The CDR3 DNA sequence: TGTGCCAGCAGCCCGGACAGGGGATCTGGCAATTCACCCCTCCACTTT.

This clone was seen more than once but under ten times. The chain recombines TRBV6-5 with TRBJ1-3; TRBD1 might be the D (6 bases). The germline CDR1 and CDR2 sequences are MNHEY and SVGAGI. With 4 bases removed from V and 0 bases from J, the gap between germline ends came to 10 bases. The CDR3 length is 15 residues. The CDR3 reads CASSSRTDSGNTIYF. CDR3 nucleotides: TGTGCCAGCAGTTCCCGGACAGACTCTGGAAACACCATATATTTT.

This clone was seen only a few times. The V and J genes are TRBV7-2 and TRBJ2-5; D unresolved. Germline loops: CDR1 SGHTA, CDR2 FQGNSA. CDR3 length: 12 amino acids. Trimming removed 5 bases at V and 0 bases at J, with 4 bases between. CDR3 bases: TGTGCCAGCAGCCGGTACCAAGAGACCCAGTACTTC. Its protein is CASSRYQETQYF.

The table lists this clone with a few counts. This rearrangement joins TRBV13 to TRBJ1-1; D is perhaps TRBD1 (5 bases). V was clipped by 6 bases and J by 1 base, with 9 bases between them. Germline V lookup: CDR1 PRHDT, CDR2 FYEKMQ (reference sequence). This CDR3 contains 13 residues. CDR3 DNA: TGTGCCAGCAGTTGTACAGGGAACACTGAAGCTTTCTTT. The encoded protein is CASSCTGNTEAFF.

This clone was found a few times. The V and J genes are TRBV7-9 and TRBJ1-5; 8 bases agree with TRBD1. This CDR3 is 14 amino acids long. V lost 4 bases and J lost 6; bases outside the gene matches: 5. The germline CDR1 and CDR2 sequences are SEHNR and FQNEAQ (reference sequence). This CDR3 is CASSSGQVAQPQHF. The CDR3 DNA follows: TGTGCCAGCAGCTCGGGACAGGTGGCTCAGCCCCAGCATTTT.

CDR3 region: CASSKTGSGANVLTF. The DNA for the CDR3 is TGTGCCAGCAGTAAGACTGGGTCTGGGGCCAACGTCCTGACTTTC. The chain uses TRBV6-5 and TRBJ2-6, with D unresolved. Looked up from germline, CDR1 is MNHEY and CDR2 is SVGAGI. V lost 5 bases to trimming and J lost 1 base, with 9 bases between them. The CDR3 is 15 residues long.

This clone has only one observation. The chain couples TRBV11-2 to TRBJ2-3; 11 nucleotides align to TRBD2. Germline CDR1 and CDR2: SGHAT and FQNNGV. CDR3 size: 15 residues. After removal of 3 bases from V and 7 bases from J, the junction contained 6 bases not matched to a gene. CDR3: CASSFTRTSGYTQYF. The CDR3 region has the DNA TGTGCCAGCAGCTTTACAAGGACTAGCGGGTATACGCAGTATTTT.

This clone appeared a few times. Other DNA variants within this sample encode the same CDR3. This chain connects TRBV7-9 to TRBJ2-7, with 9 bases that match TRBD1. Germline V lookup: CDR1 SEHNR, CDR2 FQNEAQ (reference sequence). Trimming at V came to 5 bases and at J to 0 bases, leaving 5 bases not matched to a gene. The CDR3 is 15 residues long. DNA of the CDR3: TGTGCCAGCAGCCCCGGACAGGGGAGCTCCTACGAGCAGTACTTC. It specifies CASSPGQGSSYEQYF.

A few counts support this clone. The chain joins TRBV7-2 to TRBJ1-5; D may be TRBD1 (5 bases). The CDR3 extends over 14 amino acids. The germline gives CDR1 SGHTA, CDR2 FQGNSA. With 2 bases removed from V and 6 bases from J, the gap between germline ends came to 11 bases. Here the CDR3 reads CASSLTRVSQPQHF. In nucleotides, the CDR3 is TGTGCCAGCAGCTTAACCAGGGTGAGTCAGCCCCAGCATTTT. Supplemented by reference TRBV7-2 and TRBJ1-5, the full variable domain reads GAGVSQSPSNKVTEKGKDVELRCDPISGHTALYWYRQSLGQGLEFLIYFQGNSAPDKSGLPSDRFSAERTGGSVSTLTIQRTQQEDSAVYLCASSLTRVSQPQHFGDGTRLSIL.

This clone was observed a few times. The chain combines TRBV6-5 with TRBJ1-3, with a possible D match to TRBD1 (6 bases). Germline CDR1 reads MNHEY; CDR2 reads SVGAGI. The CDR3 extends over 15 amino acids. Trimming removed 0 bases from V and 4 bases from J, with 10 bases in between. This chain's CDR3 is CASSYSGTRGNTIYF. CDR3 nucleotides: TGTGCCAGCAGTTACTCGGGGACAAGAGGAAACACCATATATTTT.

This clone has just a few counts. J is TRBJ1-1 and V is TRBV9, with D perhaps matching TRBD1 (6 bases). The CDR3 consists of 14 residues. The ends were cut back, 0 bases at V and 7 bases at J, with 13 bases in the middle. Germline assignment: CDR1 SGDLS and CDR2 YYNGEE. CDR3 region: CASSVVEGDGEAFF. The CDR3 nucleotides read TGTGCCAGCAGCGTAGTCGAGGGGGATGGTGAAGCTTTCTTT.

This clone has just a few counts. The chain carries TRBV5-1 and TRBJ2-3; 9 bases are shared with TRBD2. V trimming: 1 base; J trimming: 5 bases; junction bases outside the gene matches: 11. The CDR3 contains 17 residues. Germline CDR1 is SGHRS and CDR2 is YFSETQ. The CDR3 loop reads CASSLNIGGGAVDTQYF. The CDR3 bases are TGCGCCAGCAGCTTGAATATAGGCGGGGGGGCGGTAGATACGCAGTATTTT.

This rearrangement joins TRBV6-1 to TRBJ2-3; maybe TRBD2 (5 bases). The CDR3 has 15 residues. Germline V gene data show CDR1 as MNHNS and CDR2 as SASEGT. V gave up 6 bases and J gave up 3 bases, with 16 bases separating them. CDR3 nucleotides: TGTGCCAGCAGCGAAAGGAGGTGGAGGACAGATACGCAGTATTTT. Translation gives CASSERRWRTDTQYF.

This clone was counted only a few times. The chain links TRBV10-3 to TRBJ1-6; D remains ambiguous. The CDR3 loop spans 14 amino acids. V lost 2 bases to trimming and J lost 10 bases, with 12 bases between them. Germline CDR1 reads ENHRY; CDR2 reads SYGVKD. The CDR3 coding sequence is TGTGCCATCAGTGAGCCCCAAAGAGTGTCACCCCTCCACTTT. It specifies CAISEPQRVSPLHF.

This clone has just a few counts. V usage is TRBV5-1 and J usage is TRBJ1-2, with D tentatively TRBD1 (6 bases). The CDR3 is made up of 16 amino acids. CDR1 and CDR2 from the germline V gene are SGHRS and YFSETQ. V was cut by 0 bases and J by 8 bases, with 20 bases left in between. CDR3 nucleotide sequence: TGCGCCAGCAGCTTGGGTCTGGCCCCACAAGGGGGAGGCTACACCTTC. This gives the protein CASSLGLAPQGGGYTF.

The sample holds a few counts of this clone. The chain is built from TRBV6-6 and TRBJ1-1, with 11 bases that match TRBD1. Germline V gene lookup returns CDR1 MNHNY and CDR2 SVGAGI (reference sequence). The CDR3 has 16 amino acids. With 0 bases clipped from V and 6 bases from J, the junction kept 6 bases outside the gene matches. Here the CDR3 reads CASSYSLGQGVAEAFF. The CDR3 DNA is TGTGCCAGCAGTTACTCCTTGGGACAGGGGGTCGCTGAAGCTTTCTTT.

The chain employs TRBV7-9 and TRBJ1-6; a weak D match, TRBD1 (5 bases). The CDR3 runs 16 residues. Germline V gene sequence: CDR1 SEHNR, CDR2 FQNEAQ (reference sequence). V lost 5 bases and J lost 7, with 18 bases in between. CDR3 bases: TGTGCCAGCAGCCCCCCGCGGGGCGGTGGAAATTCACCCCTCCACTTT. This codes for CASSPPRGGGNSPLHF.

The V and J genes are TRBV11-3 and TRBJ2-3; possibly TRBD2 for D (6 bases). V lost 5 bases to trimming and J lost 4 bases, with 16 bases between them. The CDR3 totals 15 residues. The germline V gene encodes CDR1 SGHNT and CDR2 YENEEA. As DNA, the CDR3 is TGTGCCAGCAGCGCGAGACTAGTAAGCGCAGATACGCAGTATTTT. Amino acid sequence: CASSARLVSADTQYF.

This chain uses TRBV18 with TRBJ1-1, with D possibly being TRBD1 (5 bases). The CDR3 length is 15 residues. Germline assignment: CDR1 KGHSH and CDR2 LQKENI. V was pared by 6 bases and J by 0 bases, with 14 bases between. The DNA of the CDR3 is TGTGCCAGCTCCCCCCTGACAGCAATGAACACTGAAGCTTTCTTT. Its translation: CASSPLTAMNTEAFF.

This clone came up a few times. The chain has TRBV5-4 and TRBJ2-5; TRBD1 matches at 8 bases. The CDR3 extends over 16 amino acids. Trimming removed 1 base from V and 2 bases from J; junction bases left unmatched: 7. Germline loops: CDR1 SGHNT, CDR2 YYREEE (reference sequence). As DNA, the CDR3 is TGTGCCAGCAGCTTGCGGGGCAGGGGGCATCAAGAGACCCAGTACTTC. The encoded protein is CASSLRGRGHQETQYF.

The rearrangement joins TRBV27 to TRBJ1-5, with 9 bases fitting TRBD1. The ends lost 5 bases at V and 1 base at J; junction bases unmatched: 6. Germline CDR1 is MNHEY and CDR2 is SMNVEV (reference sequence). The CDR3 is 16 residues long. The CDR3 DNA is TGTGCCAGCAGTACCGGGACAGGGAGAAGCAATCAGCCCCAGCATTTT. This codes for CASSTGTGRSNQPQHF.

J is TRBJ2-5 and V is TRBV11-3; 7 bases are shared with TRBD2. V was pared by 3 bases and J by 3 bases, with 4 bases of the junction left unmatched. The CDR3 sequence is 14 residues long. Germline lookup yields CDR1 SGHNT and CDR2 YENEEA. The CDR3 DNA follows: TGTGCCAGCAGCTTTTCGCTAGCGGAAGAGACCCAGTACTTC. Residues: CASSFSLAEETQYF.

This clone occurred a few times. CDR3 coding DNA: TGTGCCATCAGTGTTGAGTCAGACAGTGAAGCTTTCTTT. It specifies CAISVESDSEAFF. The rearrangement uses TRBV10-3 and TRBJ1-1, with TRBD1 as a possible D gene (5 bases). The CDR3 contains 13 residues. Between the trimmed V and J ends, which lost 4 bases and 7 bases, there was a span of 13 bases. Germline CDR1 ENHRY, CDR2 SYGVKD.

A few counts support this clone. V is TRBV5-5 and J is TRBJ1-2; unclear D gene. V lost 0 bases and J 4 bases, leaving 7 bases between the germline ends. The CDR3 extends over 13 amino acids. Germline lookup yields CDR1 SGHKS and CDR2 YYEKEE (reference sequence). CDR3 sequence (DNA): TGTGCCAGCAGCTTGGATGGAGTCTATGGCTACACCTTC. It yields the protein CASSLDGVYGYTF. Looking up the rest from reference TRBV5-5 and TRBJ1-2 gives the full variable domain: DAGVTQSPTHLIKTRGQQVTLRCSPISGHKSVSWYQQVLGQGPQFIFQYYEKEERGRGNFPDRFSARQFPNYSSELNVNALLLGDSALYLCASSLDGVYGYTFGSGTRLTVV.

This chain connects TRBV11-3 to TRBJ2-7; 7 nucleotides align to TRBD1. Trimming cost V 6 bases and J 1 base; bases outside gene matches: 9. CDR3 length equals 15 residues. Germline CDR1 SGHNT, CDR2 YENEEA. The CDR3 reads CASSSGTAFSYEQYF. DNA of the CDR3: TGTGCCAGCAGTTCGGGGACAGCATTTTCCTACGAGCAGTACTTC.